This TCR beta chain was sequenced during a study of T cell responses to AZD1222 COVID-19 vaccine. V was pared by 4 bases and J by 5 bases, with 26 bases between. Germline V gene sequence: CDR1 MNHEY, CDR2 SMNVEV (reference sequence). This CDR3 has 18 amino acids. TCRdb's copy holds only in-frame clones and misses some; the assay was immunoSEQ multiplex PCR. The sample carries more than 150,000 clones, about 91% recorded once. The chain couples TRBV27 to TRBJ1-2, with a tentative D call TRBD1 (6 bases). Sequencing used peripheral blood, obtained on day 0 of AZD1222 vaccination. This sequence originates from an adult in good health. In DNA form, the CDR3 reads TGTGCCAGCAGTTCCCAAACGAAACAGGGAAGGAGAGTATATGGCTACACCTTC. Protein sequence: CASSSQTKQGRRVYGYTF.